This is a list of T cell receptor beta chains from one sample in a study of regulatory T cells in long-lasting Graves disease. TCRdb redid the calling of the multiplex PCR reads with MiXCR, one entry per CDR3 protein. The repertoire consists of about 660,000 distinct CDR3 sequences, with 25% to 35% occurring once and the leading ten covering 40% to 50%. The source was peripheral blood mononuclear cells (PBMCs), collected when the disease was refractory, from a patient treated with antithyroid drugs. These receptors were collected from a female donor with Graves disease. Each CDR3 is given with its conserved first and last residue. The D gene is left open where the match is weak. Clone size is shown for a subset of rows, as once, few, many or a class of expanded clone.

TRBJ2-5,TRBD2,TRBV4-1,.,TGCGCCAGCAGCCAGGTTCCAGGACTAGCGGGAGAAGAGACCCAGTACTTC,CASSQVPGLAGEETQYF
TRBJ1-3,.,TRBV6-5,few,TGTGCCAGCAGTTACTCCGCGCCTTGGGGGACGAGCTCTGGAAACACCATATATTTT,CASSYSAPWGTSSGNTIYF
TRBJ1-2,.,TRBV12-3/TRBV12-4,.,TGTGCCAGCAGTCGAATCTTAATCTATGGCTACACCTTC,CASSRILIYGYTF
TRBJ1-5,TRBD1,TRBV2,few,TGTGCCAGCAGTGAACGGACAGGGCTGAATCAGCCCCAGCATTTT,CASSERTGLNQPQHF
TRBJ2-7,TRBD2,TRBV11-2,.,TGTGCCAGCAGCCAAAGAAAAGCGGGAGGAGGGATATACGAGCAGTACTTC,CASSQRKAGGGIYEQYF
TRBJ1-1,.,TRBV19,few,TGTGCCAGTAGTACATTTTCAGGGGACACTGAAGCTTTCTTT,CASSTFSGDTEAFF
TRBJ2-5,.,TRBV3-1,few,TGTGCCAGCAGCCACGGAGGGGGAGAGACCCAGTACTTC,CASSHGGGETQYF
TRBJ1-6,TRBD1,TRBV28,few,TGTGCCAGCAGCTCCGACAGGGGAAGCTCCTATAATTCACCCCTCCACTTT,CASSSDRGSSYNSPLHF
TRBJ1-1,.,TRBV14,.,TGTGCCAGCAGCTCTCGACTGGGGGTCCGGACTGAAGCTTTCTTT,CASSSRLGVRTEAFF
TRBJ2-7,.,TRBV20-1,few,TGCAGTGCTAGACCCGACTTATACGAGCAGTACTTC,CSARPDLYEQYF
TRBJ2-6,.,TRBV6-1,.,TGTGCCAGCAGACGCCACTCCTCTGGGGCCAACGTCCTGACTTTC,CASRRHSSGANVLTF
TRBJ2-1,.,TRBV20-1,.,TGCAGTGCTCCCCTCCAGCTGCGCGAGCAGTTCTTC,CSAPLQLREQFF
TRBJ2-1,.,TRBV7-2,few,TGTGCCAGCAGCTCCCCGCCCCGTGATGAGCAGTTCTTC,CASSSPPRDEQFF
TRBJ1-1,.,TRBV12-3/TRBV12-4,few,TGTGCCAGCCGCGGGACACCGAACACTGAAGCTTTCTTT,CASRGTPNTEAFF
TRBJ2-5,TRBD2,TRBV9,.,TGTGCCAGCAGCGTAGCTACAGGGACTAGCGGGAGGGCCCAAGAGACCCAGTACTTC,CASSVATGTSGRAQETQYF
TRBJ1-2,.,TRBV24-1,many,TGTGCCACCAGTGAATACTACGACGGACCTTTCTATGGCTACACCTTC,CATSEYYDGPFYGYTF
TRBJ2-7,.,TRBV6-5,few,TGTGCCAGCAGTTACTCGACTACAGTAGCGCCCGAGCAGTACTTC,CASSYSTTVAPEQYF
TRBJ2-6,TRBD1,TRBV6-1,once,TGTGCCAGCAGCAAGGGGGCCCTATCTGGGGCCAACGTCCTGACTTTC,CASSKGALSGANVLTF
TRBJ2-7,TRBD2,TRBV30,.,TGTGCCGGGGCTGGGACTAGCGAGACCTCCTACGAGCAGTACTTC,CAGAGTSETSYEQYF
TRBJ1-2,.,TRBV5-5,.,TGTGCCAGCAGTATCCTTTGGTCGAATAACTATGGCTACACCTTC,CASSILWSNNYGYTF
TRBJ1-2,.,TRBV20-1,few,TGCAGTGCCCCTCACACGGATGGCTACACCTTC,CSAPHTDGYTF
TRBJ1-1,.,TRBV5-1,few,TGCGCCAGCAGGAGAGTCATGGGCACTGAAGCTTTCTTT,CASRRVMGTEAFF
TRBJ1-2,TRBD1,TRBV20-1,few,TGCAGTGCTAGGGGACAGGGCTCCCGCTATGGCTACACCTTC,CSARGQGSRYGYTF
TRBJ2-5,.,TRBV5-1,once,TGCGCCAGCAGCTTCGCAGGGAATCGTCAAGAGACCCAGTACTTC,CASSFAGNRQETQYF
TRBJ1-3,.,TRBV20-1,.,TGCAGTGCGGCCGGGGTATCTGGAAACACCATATATTTT,CSAAGVSGNTIYF
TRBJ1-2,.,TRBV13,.,TGTGCCAGCATTGCGACGGGGCAACCTTATGGCTACACCTTC,CASIATGQPYGYTF
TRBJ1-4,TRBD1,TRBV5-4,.,TGTGCCAGCAGCCGGACAGGCGTTGCAACTAATGAAAAACTGTTTTTT,CASSRTGVATNEKLFF
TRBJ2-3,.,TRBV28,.,TGTGCCAGCAGCCAGTGCAGCCGCGCAGATACGCAGTATTTT,CASSQCSRADTQYF
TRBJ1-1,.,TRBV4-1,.,TGCGCCAGCAGCCAGATACTGACGAGGGAGAACACTGAAGCTTTCTTT,CASSQILTRENTEAFF
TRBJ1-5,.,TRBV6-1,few,TGTGCCAGCATCAGGGAGCGAAGCAATCAGCCCCAGCATTTT,CASIRERSNQPQHF
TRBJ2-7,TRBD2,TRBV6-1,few,TGTGCCAGCAGTACGTCTCTAGCGGGAGTCGAGCAGTACTTC,CASSTSLAGVEQYF
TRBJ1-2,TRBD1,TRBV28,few,TGTGCCAGCAGTTTAAGGGGACAGTACTATGGCTACACCTTC,CASSLRGQYYGYTF
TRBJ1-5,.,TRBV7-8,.,TGTGCCAGCAGCTTAGAAGGGTCTAGCAATCAGCCCCAGCATTTT,CASSLEGSSNQPQHF
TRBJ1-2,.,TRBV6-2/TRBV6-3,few,TGTGCCAGCAGTGAAGCGGCTGCCGGGACGTACTATGGCTACACCTTC,CASSEAAAGTYYGYTF
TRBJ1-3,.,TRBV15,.,TGTGCCACCAGCAGAGCCTGGGGTTCTGGAAACACCATATATTTT,CATSRAWGSGNTIYF
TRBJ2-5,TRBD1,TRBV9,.,TGTGCCAGCAGCCCACGGGACAGGGAAGAAGAGACCCAGTACTTC,CASSPRDREEETQYF
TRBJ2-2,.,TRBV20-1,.,.,CRVLRYTCAARTSGSSVGELFF
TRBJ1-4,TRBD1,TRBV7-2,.,TGTGCCAGCAGCAACCGGGACAGGGCTGAAAAACTGTTTTTT,CASSNRDRAEKLFF
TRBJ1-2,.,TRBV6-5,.,TGTGCCAGCAGTTACTCGAGAGAGCTAACCTATGGCTACACCTTC,CASSYSRELTYGYTF
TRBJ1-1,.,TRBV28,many,TGTGCCAGCAGTTCGTCACAAACCGAAGTGGCTTTCTTT,CASSSSQTEVAFF
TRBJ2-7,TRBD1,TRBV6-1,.,TGTGCCAGCACCGACGCCCCCCAGGGGGCTACCCACGAGCAGTACTTC,CASTDAPQGATHEQYF
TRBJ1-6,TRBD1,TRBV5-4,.,TGTGCCAGCAGCCCACGCCGACAGGGCCCGCCCCACCTCCACTTT,CASSPRRQGPPHLHF
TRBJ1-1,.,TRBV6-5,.,TGTGCCAGCAGTTACTTCAGGGGTGAGGACACTGAAGCTTTCTTT,CASSYFRGEDTEAFF
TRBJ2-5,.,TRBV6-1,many,TGTGCCAGCCGTCCTCAGGCTAATAGAGGAGAGACCCAGTACTTC,CASRPQANRGETQYF
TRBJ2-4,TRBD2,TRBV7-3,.,TGTGCCAGCAGCTGTCCCGCCACAGGGTTTAGGTCTACTAGCGGGACGGGGTGGAACATTCAGTACTTC,CASSCPATGFRSTSGTGWNIQYF
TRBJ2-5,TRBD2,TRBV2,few,TGTGCCAGCAGTTACCAGTGGGTTAGCGGGGACCAAGAGACCCAGTACTTC,CASSYQWVSGDQETQYF
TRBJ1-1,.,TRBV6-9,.,TGTGCCAGCAGTTACCGAGTGGCTGAGGACACTGAAGCTTTCTTT,CASSYRVAEDTEAFF
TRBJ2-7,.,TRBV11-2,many,TGTGCCAGCAGCTTCCCCGCAGGGTACGAGCAGTACTTC,CASSFPAGYEQYF
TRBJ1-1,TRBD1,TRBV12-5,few,TGTGCTAGTGGAGGGGGCGGGTACACTGAAGCTTTCTTT,CASGGGGYTEAFF
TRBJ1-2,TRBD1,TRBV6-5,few,TGTGCCAGCAGTTCCCCCCGGGACAGTCCTTTCTATGGCTACACCTTC,CASSSPRDSPFYGYTF
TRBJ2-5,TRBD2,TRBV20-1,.,TGCAGTGCTACCCTGACTAGCGGGTATACCAGCGGGGAGACCCAGTACTTC,CSATLTSGYTSGETQYF
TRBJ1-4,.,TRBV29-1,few,TGCAGCGTTCGAAGGGGGTCTGGAGAAAAACTGTTTTTT,CSVRRGSGEKLFF
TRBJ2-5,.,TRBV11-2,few,TGTGCCAGCAGCTTAGCAGGGGCTAAACAAGAGACCCAGTACTTC,CASSLAGAKQETQYF
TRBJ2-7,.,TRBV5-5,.,TGTGCCAGCAGCTTGCCGGGGGCGACCTACGAGCAGTACTTC,CASSLPGATYEQYF
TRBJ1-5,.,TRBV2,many,TGTGCCAGCAGTGAATCTGCCCGAAATCAGCCCCAGCATTTT,CASSESARNQPQHF